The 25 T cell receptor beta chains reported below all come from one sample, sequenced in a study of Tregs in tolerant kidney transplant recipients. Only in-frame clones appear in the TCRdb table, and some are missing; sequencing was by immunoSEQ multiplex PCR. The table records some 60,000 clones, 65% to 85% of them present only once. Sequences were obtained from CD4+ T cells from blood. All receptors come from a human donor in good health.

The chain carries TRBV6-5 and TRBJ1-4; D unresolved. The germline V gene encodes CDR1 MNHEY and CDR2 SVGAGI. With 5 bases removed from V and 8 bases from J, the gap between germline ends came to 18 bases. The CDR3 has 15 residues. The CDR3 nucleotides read TGTGCCAGCAGTCGTACTACAGATGGAGACGAAAAACTGTTTTTT. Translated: CASSRTTDGDEKLFF.

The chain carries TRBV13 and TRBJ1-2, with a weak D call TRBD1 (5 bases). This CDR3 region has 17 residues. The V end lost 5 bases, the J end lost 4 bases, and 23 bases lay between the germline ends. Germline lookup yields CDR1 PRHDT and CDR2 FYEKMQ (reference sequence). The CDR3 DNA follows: TGTGCCAGCAGCCGATCGACAGCTATAACTCCATCCTATGGCTACACCTTC. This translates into CASSRSTAITPSYGYTF.

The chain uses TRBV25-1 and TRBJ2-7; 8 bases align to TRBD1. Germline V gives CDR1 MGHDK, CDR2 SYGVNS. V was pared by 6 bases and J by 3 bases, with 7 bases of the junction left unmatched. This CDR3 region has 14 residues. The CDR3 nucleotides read TGTGCCAGCAGCTGGACAGGGCTTTTCTACGAGCAGTACTTC. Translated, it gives CASSWTGLFYEQYF.

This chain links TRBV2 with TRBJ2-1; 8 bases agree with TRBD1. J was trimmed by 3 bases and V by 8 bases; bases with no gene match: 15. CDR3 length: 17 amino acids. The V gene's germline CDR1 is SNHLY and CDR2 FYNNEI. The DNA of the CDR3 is TGTGCCAGCGCTACCCTTTTTTTGGGACAGGTCTACAATGAGCAGTTCTTC. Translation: CASATLFLGQVYNEQFF.

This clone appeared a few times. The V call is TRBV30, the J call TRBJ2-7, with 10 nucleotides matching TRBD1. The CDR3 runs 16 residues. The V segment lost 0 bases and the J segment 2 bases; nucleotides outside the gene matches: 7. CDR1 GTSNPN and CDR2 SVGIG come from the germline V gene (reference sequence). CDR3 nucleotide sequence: TGTGCCTGGAGTGTACGAGTAGGGACAGGGGCCTACGAGCAGTACTTC. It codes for CAWSVRVGTGAYEQYF. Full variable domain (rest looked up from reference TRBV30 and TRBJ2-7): SQTIHQWPATLVQPVGSPLSLECTVEGTSNPNLYWYRQAAGRGLQLLFYSVGIGQISSEVPQNLSASRPQDRQFILSSKKLLLSDSGFYLCAWSVRVGTGAYEQYFGPGTRLTVT.

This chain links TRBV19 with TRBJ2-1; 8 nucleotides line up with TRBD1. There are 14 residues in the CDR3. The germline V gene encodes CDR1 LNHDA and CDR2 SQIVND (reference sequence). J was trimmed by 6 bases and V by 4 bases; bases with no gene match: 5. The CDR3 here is CASSNTDRGNEQFF. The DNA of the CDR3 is TGTGCCAGTAGTAACACAGACAGGGGCAATGAGCAGTTCTTC.

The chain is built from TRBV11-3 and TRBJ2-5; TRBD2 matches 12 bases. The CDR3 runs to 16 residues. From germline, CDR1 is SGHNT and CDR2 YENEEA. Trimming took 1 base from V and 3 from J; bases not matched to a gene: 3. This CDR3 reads CASSLGTSGAEETQYF. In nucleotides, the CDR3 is TGTGCCAGCAGCTTAGGGACTAGCGGGGCCGAAGAGACCCAGTACTTC.

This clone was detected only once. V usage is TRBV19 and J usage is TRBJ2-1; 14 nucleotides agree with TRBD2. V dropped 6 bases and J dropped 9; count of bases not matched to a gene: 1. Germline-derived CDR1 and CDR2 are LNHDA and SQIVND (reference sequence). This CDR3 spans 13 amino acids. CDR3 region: CASRTSGRVEQFF. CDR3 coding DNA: TGTGCCAGTAGGACTAGCGGGAGGGTTGAGCAGTTCTTC. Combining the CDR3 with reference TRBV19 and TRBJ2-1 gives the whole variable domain DGGITQSPKYLFRKEGQNVTLSCEQNLNHDAMYWYRQDPGQGLRLIYYSQIVNDFQKGDIAEGYSVSREKKESFPLTVTSAQKNPTAFYLCASRTSGRVEQFFGPGTRLTVL.

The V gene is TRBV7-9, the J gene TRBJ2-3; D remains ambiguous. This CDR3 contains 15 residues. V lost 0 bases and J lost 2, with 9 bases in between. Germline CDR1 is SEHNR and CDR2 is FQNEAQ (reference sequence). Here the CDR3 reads CASSLASAPTDTQYF. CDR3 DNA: TGTGCCAGCAGCTTAGCGTCAGCCCCCACAGATACGCAGTATTTT.

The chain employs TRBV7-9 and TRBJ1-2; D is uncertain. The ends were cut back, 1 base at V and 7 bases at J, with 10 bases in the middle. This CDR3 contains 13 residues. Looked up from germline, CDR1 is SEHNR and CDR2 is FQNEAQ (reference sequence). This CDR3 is CASSLGSGGGYTF. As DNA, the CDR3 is TGTGCCAGCAGCTTAGGGTCTGGTGGTGGCTACACCTTC. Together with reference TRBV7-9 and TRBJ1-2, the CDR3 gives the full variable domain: DTGVSQNPRHKITKRGQNVTFRCDPISEHNRLYWYRQTLGQGPEFLTYFQNEAQLEKSRLLSDRFSAERPKGSFSTLEIQRTEQGDSAMYLCASSLGSGGGYTFGSGTRLTVV.

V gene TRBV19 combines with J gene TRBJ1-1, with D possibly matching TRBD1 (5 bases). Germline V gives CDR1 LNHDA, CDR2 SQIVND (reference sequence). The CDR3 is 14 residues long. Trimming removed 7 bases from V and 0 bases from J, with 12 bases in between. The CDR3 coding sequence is TGTGCCAGTATTAAACAGGCGATGAACACTGAAGCTTTCTTT. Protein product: CASIKQAMNTEAFF.

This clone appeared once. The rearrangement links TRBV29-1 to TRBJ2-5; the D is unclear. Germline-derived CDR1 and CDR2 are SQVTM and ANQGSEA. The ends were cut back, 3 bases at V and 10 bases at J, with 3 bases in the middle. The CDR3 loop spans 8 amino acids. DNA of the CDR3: TGCAGCGTTGATGGCCAGTACTTC. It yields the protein CSVDGQYF.

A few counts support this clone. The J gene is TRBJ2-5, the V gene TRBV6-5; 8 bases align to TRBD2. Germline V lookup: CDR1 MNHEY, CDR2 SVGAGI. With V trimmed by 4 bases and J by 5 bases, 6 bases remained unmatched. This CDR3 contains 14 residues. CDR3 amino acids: CASSLLAGGETQYF. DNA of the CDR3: TGTGCCAGCAGTTTGCTAGCGGGCGGGGAGACCCAGTACTTC.

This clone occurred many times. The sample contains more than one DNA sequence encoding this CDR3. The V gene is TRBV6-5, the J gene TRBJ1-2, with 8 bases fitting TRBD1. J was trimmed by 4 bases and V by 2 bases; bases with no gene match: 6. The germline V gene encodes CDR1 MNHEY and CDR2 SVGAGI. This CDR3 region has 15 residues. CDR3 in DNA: TGTGCCAGCAGTTACCGCGGACAGGGAGCCTATGGCTACACCTTC. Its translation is CASSYRGQGAYGYTF.

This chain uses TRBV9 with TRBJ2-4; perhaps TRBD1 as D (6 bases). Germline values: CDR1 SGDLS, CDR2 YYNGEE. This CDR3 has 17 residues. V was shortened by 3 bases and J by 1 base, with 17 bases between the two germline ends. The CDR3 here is CASSAPPGERAKNIQYF. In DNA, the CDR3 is TGTGCCAGCAGCGCCCCACCAGGGGAACGGGCCAAAAACATTCAGTACTTC.

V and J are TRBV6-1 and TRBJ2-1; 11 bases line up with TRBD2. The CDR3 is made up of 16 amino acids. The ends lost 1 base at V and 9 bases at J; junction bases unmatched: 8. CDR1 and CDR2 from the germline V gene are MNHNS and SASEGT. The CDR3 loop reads CASSEGGSGRATEQFF. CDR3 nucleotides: TGTGCCAGCAGTGAAGGGGGTAGCGGGAGGGCCACTGAGCAGTTCTTC.

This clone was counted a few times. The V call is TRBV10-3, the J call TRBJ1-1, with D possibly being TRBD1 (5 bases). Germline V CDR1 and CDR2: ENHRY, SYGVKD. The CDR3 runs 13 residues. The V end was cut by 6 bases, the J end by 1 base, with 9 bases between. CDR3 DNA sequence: TGTGCCATCAGCTCTGGGGGGAACACTGAAGCTTTCTTT. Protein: CAISSGGNTEAFF.

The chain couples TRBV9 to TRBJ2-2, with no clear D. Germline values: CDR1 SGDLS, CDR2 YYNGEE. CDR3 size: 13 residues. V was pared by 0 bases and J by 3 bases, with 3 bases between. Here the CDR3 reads CASSVGDTGELFF. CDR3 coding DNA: TGTGCCAGCAGCGTAGGGGACACCGGGGAGCTGTTTTTT.

CDR3 sequence reads: CASGSLTGVGETQYF. The CDR3 DNA reads TGTGCCAGCGGCTCTTTGACAGGGGTAGGAGAGACCCAGTACTTC. The chain uses TRBV6-6 and TRBJ2-5, with 8 bases lining up with TRBD1. Per germline, CDR1 MNHNY and CDR2 SVGAGI (reference sequence). The trim removed 8 bases at V and 4 bases at J, leaving 12 bases unmatched. The CDR3 totals 15 residues.

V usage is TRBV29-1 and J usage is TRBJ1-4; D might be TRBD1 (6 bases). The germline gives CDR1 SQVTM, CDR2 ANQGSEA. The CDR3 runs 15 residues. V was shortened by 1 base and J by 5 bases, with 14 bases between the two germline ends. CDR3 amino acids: CSVEAPTGLNEKLFF. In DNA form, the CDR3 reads TGCAGCGTTGAAGCTCCGACAGGCTTGAATGAAAAACTGTTTTTT.

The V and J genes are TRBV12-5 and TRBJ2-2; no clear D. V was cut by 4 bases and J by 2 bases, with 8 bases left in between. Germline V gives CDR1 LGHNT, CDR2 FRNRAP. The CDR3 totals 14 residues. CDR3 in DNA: TGTGCTAGTGGTTCCCCGGGCAACACCGGGGAGCTGTTTTTT. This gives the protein CASGSPGNTGELFF. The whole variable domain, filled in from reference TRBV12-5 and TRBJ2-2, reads DARVTQTPRHKVTEMGQEVTMRCQPILGHNTVFWYRQTMMQGLELLAYFRNRAPLDDSGMPKDRFSAEMPDATLATLKIQPSEPRDSAVYFCASGSPGNTGELFFGEGSRLTVL.

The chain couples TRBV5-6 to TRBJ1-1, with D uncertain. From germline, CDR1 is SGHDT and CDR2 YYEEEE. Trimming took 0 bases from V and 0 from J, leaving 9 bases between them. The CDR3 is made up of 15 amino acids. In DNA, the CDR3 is TGTGCCAGCAGCTTGGGGCAAGGAATGAACACTGAAGCTTTCTTT. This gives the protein CASSLGQGMNTEAFF.

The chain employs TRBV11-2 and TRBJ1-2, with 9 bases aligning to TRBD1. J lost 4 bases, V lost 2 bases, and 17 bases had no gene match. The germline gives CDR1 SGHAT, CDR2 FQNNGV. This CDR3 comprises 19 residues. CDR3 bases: TGTGCCAGCAGCTTATTAGGTTCCGGGACAGGGAGTTTAGTCTATGGCTACACCTTC. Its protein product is CASSLLGSGTGSLVYGYTF.

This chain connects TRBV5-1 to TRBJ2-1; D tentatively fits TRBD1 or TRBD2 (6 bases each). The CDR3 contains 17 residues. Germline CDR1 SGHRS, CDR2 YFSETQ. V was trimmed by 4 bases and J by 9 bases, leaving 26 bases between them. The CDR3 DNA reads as TGCGCCAGCAGCCCACTCTCAACGGGACTGGGACACTTTGAGCAGTTCTTC. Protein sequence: CASSPLSTGLGHFEQFF. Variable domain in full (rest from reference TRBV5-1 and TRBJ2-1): KAGVTQTPRYLIKTRGQQVTLSCSPISGHRSVSWYQQTPGQGLQFLFEYFSETQRNKGNFPGRFSGRQFSNSRSEMNVSTLELGDSALYLCASSPLSTGLGHFEQFFGPGTRLTVL.

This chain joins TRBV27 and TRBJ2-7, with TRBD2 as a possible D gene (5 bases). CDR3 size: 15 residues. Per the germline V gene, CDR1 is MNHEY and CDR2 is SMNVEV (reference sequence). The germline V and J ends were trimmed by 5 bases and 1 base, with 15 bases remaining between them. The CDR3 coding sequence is TGTGCCAGCAGTCTAAAGGGAGAAGGGTCCTACGAGCAGTACTTC. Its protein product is CASSLKGEGSYEQYF.